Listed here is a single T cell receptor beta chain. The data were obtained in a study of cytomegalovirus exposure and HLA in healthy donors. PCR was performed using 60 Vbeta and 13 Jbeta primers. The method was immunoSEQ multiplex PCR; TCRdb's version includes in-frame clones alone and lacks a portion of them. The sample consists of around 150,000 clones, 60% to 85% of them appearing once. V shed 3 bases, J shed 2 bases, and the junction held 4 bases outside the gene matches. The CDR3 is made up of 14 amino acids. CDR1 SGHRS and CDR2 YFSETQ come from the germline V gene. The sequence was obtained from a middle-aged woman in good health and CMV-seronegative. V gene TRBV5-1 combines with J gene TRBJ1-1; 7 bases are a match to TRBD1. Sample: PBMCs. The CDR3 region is CASSWGQPNTEAFF. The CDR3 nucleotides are TGCGCCAGCAGCTGGGGACAGCCTAACACTGAAGCTTTCTTT.